This TCR beta chain was recovered during a study of cytomegalovirus exposure and HLA in healthy donors. General observations from the study: Accurate HLA-A and HLA-B prediction from TCR beta sequences was reported for most subjects.

The table lists this clone with a count of one. Antigen: not known. CDR1 and CDR2 from the germline V gene are SGHVS and FNYEAQ. The CDR3 has 16 residues. Trimming removed 5 bases from V and 1 base from J; junction bases left unmatched: 7. Primers: 60 Vbeta forward and 13 Jbeta reverse. Sequenced by immunoSEQ multiplex PCR; TCRdb stores in-frame clones only, minus some. The sample yields roughly 180,000 clones, approximately 88% seen once. The chain employs TRBV7-6 and TRBJ2-2; 7 bases are shared with TRBD1. This TCR was sampled from a man aged 25 to 40 in good health and CMV-seronegative. The sequencing input was PBMCs. CDR3 protein: CASSQSGTENTGELFF. The CDR3 DNA reads as TGTGCCAGCAGCCAATCCGGGACAGAGAACACCGGGGAGCTGTTTTTT. Filled out from reference TRBV7-6 and TRBJ2-2, the complete variable domain reads GAGVSQSPRYKVTKRGQDVALRCDPISGHVSLYWYRQALGQGPEFLTYFNYEAQQDKSGLPNDRFSAERPEGSISTLTIQRTEQRDSAMYRCASSQSGTENTGELFFGEGSRLTVL.